Described below is a single TCR beta chain sequence and its context. Its antigen is unknown. Base quality data are lacking; no much larger clone is found one base away. The collaborating institutions used their own protocols to collect whole blood in K2EDTA tubes. For TCRbeta analysis, collaborator samples were shipped as frozen whole blood, as isolated PBMCs, or as DNA extracted from either sample type. The germline V gene (reference sequence) supplies CDR1 MNHEY and CDR2 SMNVEV. Including cysteine and phenylalanine, the CDR3 has 17 amino acids. Only the CDR3 DNA is retained, 51 bases long and in frame from the first base. After removal of 5 bases from V and 6 bases from J, the junction retains 12 bases not matched to a gene. The sample is drawn from a study of blood T cell repertoires in COVID-19 (dated by TCRdb to 2020 to 2021). About the investigation overall: Samples covering the acute and convalescent phases of COVID-19 were provided by collaborators in the United States, Italy and Spain. Where HLA class I and class II types were available, the types were taken from metadata supplied by the sample provider, not from assay-based typing. Samples came from the ongoing ImmuneRACE study (first 160 participants) plus 1,254 subjects from 6 global collaborators. Subjects who had been exposed to COVID-19, were actively infected with it, or had recovered from it provided the deeply sampled blood TCRbeta repertoires that made up the dataset. The prospective study material was composed of cDNA or gDNA derived from T cells, B-cell-depleted T cells, or PBMCs. The repertoires were released in a freely available public database intended as a resource for research on the immune response to SARS-CoV-2. Sample metadata almost always included a de-identified subject ID, COVID-19 status, age in years and sex.

Here is what the overall study found, with its caveats: How much clinical and demographic metadata was included differed by source and by participant, and the metadata was provided uncurated.

TCRbeta CDR3 regions were amplified from genomic DNA by means of the immunoSEQ Assay, a bias-controlled multiplex PCR. Per the original workflow: The number of nucleated cells in each sample was estimated by amplification of reference gene primers within the assay. To quantify the absolute abundance of each unique TCRbeta CDR3 rearrangement, sequence reads were collapsed and filtered. Productive Simpson clonality was computed per sample as the square root of Simpson's diversity index over productive rearrangements. Here the immuneACCESS table is served through TCRdb, limited to in-frame sequences with V and J called. Missing clones are a known gap in these copies; in checked studies unresolved V genes cover under half, and the rest lacks a known reason. V and J calls and clone size are given by that table; D and trimming were obtained from the DNA. The sample data list roughly 70,000 clones, and approximately 86% of these were observed just once. 3.5% to 5% of the sample is in the top ten clones.

The chain is encoded by TRBV27 joined to TRBJ2-2; 10 junctional bases match TRBD1. The source of this sequence is a man aged 70-80 years with active COVID-19. Material: peripheral blood. The CDR3 loop reads CASSTRQGAGVAGELFF. The DNA sequence is given as TGTGCCAGCAGTACCCGACAGGGGGCTGGGGTCGCCGGGGAGCTGTTTTTT.